The source of this T cell receptor beta chain is a study of CD8 T cells in ankylosing spondylitis. Each CDR3 protein is one row after TCRdb ran MiXCR on the 5' RACE reads. In the table there are just over 300,000 distinct CDR3 sequences, less than 25% of which are singletons. Worth noting for this clonotype: Its specificity is not known.

There are 16 residues in the CDR3. V shed 1 base and J shed 2 bases, with 14 bases lying between them. Study-wide points: Matched ankylosing spondylitis synovial fluid reportedly contained a significantly enriched population of disease-linked clones. Several of the motif variants were reported before in synovial fluid and blood from reactive arthritis.

The genes are TRBV12-3 or TRBV12-4 and TRBJ2-5; maybe TRBD1 (6 bases). Sequencing used blood, either unsorted or a sorted T cell fraction (not recorded which). The origin of this receptor is a female donor with ankylosing spondylitis or in good health (not recorded which). The CDR3 protein is CASSLVGAGRQETQYF. As DNA, the CDR3 is TGTGCCAGCAGTTTAGTGGGGGCTGGTCGGCAAGAGACCCAGTACTTC.